This T cell receptor (beta chain) was recovered during a study of regulatory T cells in long-lasting Graves disease (dated by TCRdb to about 2021). Regarding the research as a whole: Persistent Graves' disease was defined as persistently positive TSH receptor autoantibodies together with antithyroid drug treatment for over 5 years. Patients with persistent Graves' disease were compared with patients with newly diagnosed Graves' disease using TCR sequencing and RNA sequencing of peripheral blood. The study took place in China and was registered as a clinical trial. TCR sequencing covered roughly 13 persistent and roughly 20 newly diagnosed Graves' disease patients, 33 samples in total. On average, persistent Graves' disease patients in the clinical cohort had been on antithyroid drugs for about 10.3 years.

This clonotype was counted a few times. Its cognate antigen has yet to be identified. One base away there is no much larger clone; base qualities are not given. The germline V and J ends show losses of 0 bases and 6 bases respectively, and no gene match explains 5 bases of the junction. Reading from cysteine to phenylalanine, the CDR3 counts 14 amino acids. This entry keeps only the CDR3 DNA: 42 bases, framed from base 1. CDR1 is given as GTSNPN and CDR2 as SVGIG, both from the germline V gene (reference sequence). The library was obtained by multiplex PCR. The sequencer was an Illumina HiSeq 4000. CDR3 regions were amplified by Arm-PCR with iRepertoire HTBI primers to construct TCR beta libraries. Before sequencing, the PCR products underwent gel purification. The original methods were these. A total of around 66 TRBV and 14 TRBJ segments were identified across samples and were used for gene usage analysis of CDR3 amino acid clonotypes. COPE and FqMerger were used to merge filtered high-quality paired reads into contigs. BLAST was used to align contigs to the IMGT TRBV, TRBD and TRBJ reference genes, and CDR3 was defined following IMGT. Highly expanded clones were defined as clonotypes with a frequency above 0.1%. Shannon entropy was used to measure repertoire diversity, and the Gini coefficient was used to measure V-J evenness. Clonotypes shared by more than one individual were considered public. TCRdb cleaned the public reads at Q25 with fastp, built clones with MiXCR and kept in-frame beta chains. Every distinct CDR3 protein forms one entry, paired with its most common genes and DNA. TCRdb's processing, not the authors' own work, is the source of the V and J calls. The sample records hundreds of thousands of distinct CDR3 sequences, approximately 22% of which are singletons. The ten largest clones take up around 13% of the sample.

The research as a whole found: The study examined only peripheral blood because the primary lesion, thyroid tissue, could not be accessed. Only the TCR beta chain was sequenced and analyzed. Persistent disease showed preferential use of TRBV28, TRBJ1-2 and TRBJ2-5, whereas newly diagnosed disease favored TRBV20-1 and TRBJ2-1. More public clonotypes were shared among persistent patients (under 3,000) than among newly diagnosed patients (more than 900). Lower TCR Shannon entropy and fewer highly expanded clones were observed in persistent Graves' disease patients than in newly diagnosed patients, which suggested clonal expansion. The authors acknowledged the small sample size as a limitation that may reduce accuracy.

The time point label of this sample denotes: persistent/refractory GD, antithyroid drugs over 5 years with positive TRAb. For both TCR sequencing and RNA sequencing, RNA was extracted from PBMCs using TRIzol. The diagnosis of Graves' disease followed American Thyroid Association guidelines. The patients came from an endocrinology department in Xi'an, China. Each patient gave approximately 9 milliliters of peripheral blood, collected in an EDTA anticoagulant tube. Ficoll Paque Plus density gradient separation was used to isolate PBMCs, and no further T cell sorting was done. An Agilent 2100 Bioanalyzer and agarose gel were used to assess RNA quality, and a NanoDrop 2000 was used to measure RNA concentration.

The receptor comes from a female donor with Graves disease. Sequences were derived from peripheral blood mononuclear cells (PBMCs), sampled when the disease was refractory, from a patient treated with antithyroid drugs. The chain is assembled from TRBV30 and TRBJ2-7, with 10 bases matching TRBD1. Read as DNA, the sequence is TGTGCCTGGAGTGTAATGGGACAGGGGTTCGAGCAGTACTTC. Protein translation: CAWSVMGQGFEQYF.